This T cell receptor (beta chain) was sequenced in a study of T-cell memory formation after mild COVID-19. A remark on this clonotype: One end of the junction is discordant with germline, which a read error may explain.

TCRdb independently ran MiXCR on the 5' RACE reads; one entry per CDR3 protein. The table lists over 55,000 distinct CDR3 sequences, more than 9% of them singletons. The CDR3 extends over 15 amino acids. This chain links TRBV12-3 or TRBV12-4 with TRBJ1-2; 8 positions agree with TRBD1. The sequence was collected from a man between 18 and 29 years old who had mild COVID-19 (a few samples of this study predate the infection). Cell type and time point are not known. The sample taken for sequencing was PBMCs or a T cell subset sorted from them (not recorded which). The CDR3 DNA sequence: TGTGCCAGCAGTACAGGGGGGGCATACAGTTATGGCTACAGCTTC. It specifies CASSTGGAYSYGYSF.